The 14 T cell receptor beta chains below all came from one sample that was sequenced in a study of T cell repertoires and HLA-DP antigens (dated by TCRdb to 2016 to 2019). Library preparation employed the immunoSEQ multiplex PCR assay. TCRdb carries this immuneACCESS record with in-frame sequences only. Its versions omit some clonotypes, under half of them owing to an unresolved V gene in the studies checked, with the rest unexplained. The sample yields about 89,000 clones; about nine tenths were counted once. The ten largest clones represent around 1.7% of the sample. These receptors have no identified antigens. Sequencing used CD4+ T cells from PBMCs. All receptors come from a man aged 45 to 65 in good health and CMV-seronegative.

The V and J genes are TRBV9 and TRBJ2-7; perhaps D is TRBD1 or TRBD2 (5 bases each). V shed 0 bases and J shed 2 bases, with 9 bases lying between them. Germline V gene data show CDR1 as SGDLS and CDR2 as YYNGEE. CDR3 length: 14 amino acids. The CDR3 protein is CASSVAGSPYEQYF. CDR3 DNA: TGTGCCAGCAGCGTAGCAGGGAGTCCCTACGAGCAGTACTTC.

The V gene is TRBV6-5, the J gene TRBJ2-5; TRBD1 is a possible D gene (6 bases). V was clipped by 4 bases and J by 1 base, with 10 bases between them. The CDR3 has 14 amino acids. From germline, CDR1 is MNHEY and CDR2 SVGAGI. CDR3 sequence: CASSSLGAQETQYF. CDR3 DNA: TGTGCCAGCAGTTCCTTGGGGGCCCAAGAGACCCAGTACTTC.

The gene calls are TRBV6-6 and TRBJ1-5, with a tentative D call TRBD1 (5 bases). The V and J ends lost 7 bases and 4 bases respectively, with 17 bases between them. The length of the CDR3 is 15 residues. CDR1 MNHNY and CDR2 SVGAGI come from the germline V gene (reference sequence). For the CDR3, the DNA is TGTGCCAGCACCGACAGTGCTATAGCGAATCAGCCCCAGCATTTT. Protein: CASTDSAIANQPQHF.

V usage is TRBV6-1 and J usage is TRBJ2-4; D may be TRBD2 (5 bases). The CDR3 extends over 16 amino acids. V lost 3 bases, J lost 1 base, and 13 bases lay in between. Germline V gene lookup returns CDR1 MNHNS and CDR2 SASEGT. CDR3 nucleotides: TGTGCCAGCAGTGAGCCCCCACTAGTGGCCAAAAACATTCAGTACTTC. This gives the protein CASSEPPLVAKNIQYF.

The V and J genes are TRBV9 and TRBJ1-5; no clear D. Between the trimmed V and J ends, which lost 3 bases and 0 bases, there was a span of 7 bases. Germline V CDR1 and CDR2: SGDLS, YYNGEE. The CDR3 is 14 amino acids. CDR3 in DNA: TGTGCCAGCAGCGGGCGATATAGCAATCAGCCCCAGCATTTT. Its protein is CASSGRYSNQPQHF.

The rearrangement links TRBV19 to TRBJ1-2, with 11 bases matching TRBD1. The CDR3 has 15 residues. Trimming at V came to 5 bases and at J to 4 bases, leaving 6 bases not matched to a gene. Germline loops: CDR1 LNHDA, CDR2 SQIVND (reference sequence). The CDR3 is CASSAGQGASYGYTF. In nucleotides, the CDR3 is TGTGCCAGTAGTGCAGGACAGGGGGCGAGCTATGGCTACACCTTC. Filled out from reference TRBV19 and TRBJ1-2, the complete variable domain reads DGGITQSPKYLFRKEGQNVTLSCEQNLNHDAMYWYRQDPGQGLRLIYYSQIVNDFQKGDIAEGYSVSREKKESFPLTVTSAQKNPTAFYLCASSAGQGASYGYTFGSGTRLTVV.

CDR3: CASSQGLAGYEQYF. Written as DNA, the CDR3 is TGCGCCAGCAGCCAAGGACTAGCGGGCTACGAGCAGTACTTC. The chain uses TRBV4-3 and TRBJ2-7; 10 bases match TRBD2. Germline V gene data show CDR1 as LGHNA and CDR2 as YSLEER. V shed 1 base, J shed 3 bases, and the junction held 0 bases outside the gene matches. This CDR3 spans 14 amino acids.

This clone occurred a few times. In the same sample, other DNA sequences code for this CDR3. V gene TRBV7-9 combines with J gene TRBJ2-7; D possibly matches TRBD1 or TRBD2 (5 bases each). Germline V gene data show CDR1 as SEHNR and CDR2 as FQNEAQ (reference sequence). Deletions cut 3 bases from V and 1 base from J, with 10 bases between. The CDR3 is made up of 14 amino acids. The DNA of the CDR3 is TGTGCCAGCAGCTTGGGGACGGGGTCCTACGAGCAGTACTTC. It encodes CASSLGTGSYEQYF.

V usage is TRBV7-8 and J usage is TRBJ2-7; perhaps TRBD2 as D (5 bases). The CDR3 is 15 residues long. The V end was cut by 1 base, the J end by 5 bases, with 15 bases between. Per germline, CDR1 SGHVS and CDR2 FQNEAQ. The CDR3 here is CASSLGGMEVHEQYF. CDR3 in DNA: TGTGCCAGCAGCTTAGGTGGGATGGAGGTACACGAGCAGTACTTC.

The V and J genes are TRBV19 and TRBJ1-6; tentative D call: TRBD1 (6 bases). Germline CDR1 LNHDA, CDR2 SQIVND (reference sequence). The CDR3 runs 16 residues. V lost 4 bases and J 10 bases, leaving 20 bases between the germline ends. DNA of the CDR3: TGTGCCAGTAGTACCGCCAATCAGGGGTCCCCATCACCCCTCCACTTT. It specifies CASSTANQGSPSPLHF.

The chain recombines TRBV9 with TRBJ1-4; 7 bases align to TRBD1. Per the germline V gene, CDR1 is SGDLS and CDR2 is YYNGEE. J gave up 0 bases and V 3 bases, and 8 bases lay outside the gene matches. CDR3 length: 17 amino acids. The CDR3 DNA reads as TGTGCCAGCAGCGGTACCGGGACAGTTGCAACTAATGAAAAACTGTTTTTT. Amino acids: CASSGTGTVATNEKLFF.

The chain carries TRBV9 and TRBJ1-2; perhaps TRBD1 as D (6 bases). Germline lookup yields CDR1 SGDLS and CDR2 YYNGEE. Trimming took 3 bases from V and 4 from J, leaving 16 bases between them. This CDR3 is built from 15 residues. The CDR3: CASSASYREAYGYTF. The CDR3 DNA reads TGTGCCAGCAGCGCGTCATACAGGGAGGCCTATGGCTACACCTTC.

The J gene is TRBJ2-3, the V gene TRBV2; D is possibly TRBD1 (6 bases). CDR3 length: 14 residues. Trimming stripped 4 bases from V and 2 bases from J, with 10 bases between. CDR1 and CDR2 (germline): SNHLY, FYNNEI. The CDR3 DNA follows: TGTGCCAGCAGTGTACAGGGCTACACAGATACGCAGTATTTT. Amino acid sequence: CASSVQGYTDTQYF.

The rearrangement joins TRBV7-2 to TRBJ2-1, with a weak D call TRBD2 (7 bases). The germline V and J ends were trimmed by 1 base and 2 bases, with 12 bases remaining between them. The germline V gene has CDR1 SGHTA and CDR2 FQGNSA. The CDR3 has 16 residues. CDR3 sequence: CASSLEGGVAYNEQFF. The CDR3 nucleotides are TGTGCCAGCAGCTTAGAAGGGGGGGTAGCCTACAATGAGCAGTTCTTC. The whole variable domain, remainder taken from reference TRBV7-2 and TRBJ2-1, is GAGVSQSPSNKVTEKGKDVELRCDPISGHTALYWYRQSLGQGLEFLIYFQGNSAPDKSGLPSDRFSAERTGGSVSTLTIQRTQQEDSAVYLCASSLEGGVAYNEQFFGPGTRLTVL.